This record looks at one T cell receptor (beta chain) sequence and its context. Its antigen is as yet unknown. Time point denoted: pre-sensitization, week 0. Treatment given: therapeutic diphenylcyclopropenone sensitization with weekly scalp DPC. Patients had alopecia, were aged 18 to 70, and were not pregnant. This entry comes from a study of human T cells and chemical hapten exposure. TCRdb independently ran MiXCR on the RACE reads; one entry per CDR3 protein. The sample contains about 87,000 distinct CDR3 sequences, 8% to 10% of which appear only once. Study-level results: A positive correlation with patch test score was shown by PT1 expanded TCR counts.

Germline V CDR1 and CDR2: SGHVS, FNYEAQ. The CDR3 length is 16 residues. The J segment lost 0 bases and the V segment lost 4 bases, leaving 5 bases of the junction unmatched. The TCR was taken from a woman aged 40 to 55 with alopecia areata. Some clones in this sample may be carry-over from other donors' samples. The chain employs TRBV7-6 and TRBJ2-1; 8 bases align to TRBD2. This material consisted of whole blood, taken in connection with sensitization to the hapten diphenylcyclopropenone (DPC). This chain's CDR3 is CASSSLAGSSYNEQFF. In DNA, the CDR3 is TGTGCCAGCAGCTCTCTAGCGGGTTCCTCCTACAATGAGCAGTTCTTC.